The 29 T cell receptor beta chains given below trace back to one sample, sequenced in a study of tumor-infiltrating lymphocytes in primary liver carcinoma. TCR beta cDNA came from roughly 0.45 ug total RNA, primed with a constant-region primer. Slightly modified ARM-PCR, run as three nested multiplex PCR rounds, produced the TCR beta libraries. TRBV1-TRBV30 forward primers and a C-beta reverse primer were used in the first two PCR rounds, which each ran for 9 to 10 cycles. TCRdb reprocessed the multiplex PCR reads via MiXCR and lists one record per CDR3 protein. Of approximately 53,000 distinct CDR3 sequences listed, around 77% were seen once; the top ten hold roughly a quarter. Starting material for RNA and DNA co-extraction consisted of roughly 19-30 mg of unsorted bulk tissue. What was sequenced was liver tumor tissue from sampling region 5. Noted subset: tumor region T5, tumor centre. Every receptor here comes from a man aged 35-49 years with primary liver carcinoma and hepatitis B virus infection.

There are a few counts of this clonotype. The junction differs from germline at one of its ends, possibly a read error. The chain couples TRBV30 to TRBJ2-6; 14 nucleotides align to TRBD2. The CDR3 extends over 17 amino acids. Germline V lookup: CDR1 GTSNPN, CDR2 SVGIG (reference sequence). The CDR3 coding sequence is TGTGCCTGGACGGGACTAGCGGGGGCCTCTGGGACCAACGTCCTGACTTTC. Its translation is CAWTGLAGASGTNVLTF.

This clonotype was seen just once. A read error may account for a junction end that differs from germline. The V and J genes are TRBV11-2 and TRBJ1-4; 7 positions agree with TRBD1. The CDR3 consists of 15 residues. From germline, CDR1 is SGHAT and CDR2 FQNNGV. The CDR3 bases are TGTGCCAACAGCTTAGACCCGACAGGGCTTGAGAAACTGTTTTTT. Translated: CANSLDPTGLEKLFF.

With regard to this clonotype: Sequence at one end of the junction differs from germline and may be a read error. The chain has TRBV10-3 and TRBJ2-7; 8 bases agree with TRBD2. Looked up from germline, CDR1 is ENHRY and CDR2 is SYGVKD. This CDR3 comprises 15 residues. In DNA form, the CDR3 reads TGTGCCGTCAGTGAGGGTACTAGCGGTGAATACGAGCAGTACTTC. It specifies CAVSEGTSGEYEQYF.

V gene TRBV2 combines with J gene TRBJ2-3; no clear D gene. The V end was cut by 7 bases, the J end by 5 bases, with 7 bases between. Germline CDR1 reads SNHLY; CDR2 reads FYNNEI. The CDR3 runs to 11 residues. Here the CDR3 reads CASNIEDTQYF. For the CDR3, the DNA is TGTGCCAGCAACATCGAAGATACGCAGTATTTT. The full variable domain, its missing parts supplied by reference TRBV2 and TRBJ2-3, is EPEVTQTPSHQVTQMGQEVILRCVPISNHLYFYWYRQILGQKVEFLVSFYNNEISEKSEIFDDQFSVERPDGSNFTLKIRSTKLEDSAMYFCASNIEDTQYFGPGTRLTVL.

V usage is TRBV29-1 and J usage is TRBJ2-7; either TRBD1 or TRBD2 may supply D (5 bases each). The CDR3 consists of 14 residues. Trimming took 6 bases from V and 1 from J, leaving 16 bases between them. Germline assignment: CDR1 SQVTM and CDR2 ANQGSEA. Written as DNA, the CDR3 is TGCAGCGTGAACGGACACGGGGTTTCCTACGAGCAGTACTTC. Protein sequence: CSVNGHGVSYEQYF.

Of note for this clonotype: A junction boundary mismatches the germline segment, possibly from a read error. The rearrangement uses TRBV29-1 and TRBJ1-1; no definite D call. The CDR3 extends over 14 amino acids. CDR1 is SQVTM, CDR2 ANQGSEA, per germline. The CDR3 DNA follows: TGCAGCGGAGAACGGGTGCAGCTGAACACTGAGGCTTTCTTT. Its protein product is CSGERVQLNTEAFF.

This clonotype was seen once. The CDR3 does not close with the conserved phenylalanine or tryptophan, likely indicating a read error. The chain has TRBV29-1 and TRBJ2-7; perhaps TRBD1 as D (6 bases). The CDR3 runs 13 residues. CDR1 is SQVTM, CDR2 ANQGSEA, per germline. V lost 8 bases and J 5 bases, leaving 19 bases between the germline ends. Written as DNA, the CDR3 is TGCAGCCTCGATACAGGGTATGCCGACGAGCAGTACCTC. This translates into CSLDTGYADEQYL.

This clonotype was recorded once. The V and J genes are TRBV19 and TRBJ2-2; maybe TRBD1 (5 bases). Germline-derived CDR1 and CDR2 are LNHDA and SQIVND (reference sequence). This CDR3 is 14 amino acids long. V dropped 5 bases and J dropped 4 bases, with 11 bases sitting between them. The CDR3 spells CASSHGHATGELFF. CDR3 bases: TGTGCCAGTAGTCACGGACATGCCACCGGGGAGCTGTTTTTT. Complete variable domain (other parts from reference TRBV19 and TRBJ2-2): DGGITQSPKYLFRKEGQNVTLSCEQNLNHDAMYWYRQDPGQGLRLIYYSQIVNDFQKGDIAEGYSVSREKKESFPLTVTSAQKNPTAFYLCASSHGHATGELFFGEGSRLTVL.

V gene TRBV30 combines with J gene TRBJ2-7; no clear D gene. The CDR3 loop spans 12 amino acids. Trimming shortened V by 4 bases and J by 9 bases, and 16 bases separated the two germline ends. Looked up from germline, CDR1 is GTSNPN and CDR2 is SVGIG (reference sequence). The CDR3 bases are TGTGCCTGGAATAAGGAACCAGACGGGCAGTACTTC. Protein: CAWNKEPDGQYF.

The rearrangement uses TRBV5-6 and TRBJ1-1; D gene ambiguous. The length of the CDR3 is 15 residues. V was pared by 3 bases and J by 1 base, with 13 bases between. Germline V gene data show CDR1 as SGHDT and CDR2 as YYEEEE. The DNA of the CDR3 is TGTGCCAGCAGCTCCCTAAACAGTGGGAACACTGAAGCTTTCTTT. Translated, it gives CASSSLNSGNTEAFF.

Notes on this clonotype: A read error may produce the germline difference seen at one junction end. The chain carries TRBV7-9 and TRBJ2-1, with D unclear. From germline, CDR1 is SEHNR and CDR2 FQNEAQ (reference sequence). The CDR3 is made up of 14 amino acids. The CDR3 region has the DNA TGTGCCAGCAGCTTAGCTGCATGGGGTACTGAGCAATTATTC. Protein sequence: CASSLAAWGTEQLF. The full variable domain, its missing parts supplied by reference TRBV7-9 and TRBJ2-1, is DTGVSQNPRHKITKRGQNVTFRCDPISEHNRLYWYRQTLGQGPEFLTYFQNEAQLEKSRLLSDRFSAERPKGSFSTLEIQRTEQGDSAMYLCASSLAAWGTEQLFGPGTRLTVL.

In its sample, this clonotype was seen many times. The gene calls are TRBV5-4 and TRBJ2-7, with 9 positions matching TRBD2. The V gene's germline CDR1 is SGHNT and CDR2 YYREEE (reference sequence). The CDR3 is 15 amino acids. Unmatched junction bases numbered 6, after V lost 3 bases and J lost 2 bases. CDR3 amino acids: CASSSTSGLTYEQYF. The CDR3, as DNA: TGTGCCAGCAGCTCTACTAGCGGGCTTACCTACGAGCAGTACTTC.

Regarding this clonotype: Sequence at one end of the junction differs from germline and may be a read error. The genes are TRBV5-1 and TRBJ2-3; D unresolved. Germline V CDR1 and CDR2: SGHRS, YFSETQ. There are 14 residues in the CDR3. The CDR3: CAGSFQEITDTQYF. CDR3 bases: TGCGCCGGCAGCTTTCAGGAGATCACAGATACGCAGTATTTT.

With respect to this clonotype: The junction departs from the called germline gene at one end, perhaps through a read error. The CDR3 DNA sequence: TGCGCCACCAGTGAACAGGGAGCAAACTATGGCTACACCTTC. Translated, it gives CATSEQGANYGYTF. The chain couples TRBV10-2 to TRBJ1-2, with a weak D call TRBD1 (6 bases). This CDR3 region has 14 residues. Germline V gene data show CDR1 as WSHSY and CDR2 as SAAADI.

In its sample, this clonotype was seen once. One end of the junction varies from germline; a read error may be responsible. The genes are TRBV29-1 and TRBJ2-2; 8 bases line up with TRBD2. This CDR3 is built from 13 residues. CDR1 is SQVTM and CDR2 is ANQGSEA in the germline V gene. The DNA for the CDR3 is TGCAGCGTTCGACTAGCGAGCACCGGGGAGCCGTTTTTT. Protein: CSVRLASTGEPFF.

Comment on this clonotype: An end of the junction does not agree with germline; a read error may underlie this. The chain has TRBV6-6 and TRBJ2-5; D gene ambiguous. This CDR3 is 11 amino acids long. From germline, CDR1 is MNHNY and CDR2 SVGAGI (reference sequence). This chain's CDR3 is CASSPQETQCF. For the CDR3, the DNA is TGTGCCAGTAGTCCTCAAGAGACCCAGTGCTTC.

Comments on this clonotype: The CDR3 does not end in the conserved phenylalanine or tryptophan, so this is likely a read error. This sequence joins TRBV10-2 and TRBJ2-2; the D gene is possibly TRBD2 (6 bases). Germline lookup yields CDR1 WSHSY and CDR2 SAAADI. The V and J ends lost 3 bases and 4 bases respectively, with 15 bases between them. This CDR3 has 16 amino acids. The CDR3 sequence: CASSDLGGRGTGELFL. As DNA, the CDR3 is TGCGCCAGCAGTGACCTGGGGGGAAGAGGCACCGGGGAGCTGTTTCTT.

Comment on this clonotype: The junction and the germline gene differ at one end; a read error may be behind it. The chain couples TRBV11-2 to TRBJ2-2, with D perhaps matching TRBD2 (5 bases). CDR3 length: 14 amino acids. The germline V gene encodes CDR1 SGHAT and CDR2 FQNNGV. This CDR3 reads CVSSLESHTGELLF. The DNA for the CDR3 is TGTGTCAGTAGCTTAGAGAGTCACACCGGGGAGCTGCTTTTT.

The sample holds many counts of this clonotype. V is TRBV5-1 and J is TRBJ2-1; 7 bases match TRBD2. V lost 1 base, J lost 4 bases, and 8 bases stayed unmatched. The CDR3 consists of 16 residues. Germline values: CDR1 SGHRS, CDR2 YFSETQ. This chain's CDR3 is CASSLTGGSRYNEQFF. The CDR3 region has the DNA TGCGCCAGCAGCTTGACAGGCGGGAGTAGATACAATGAGCAGTTCTTC.

The CDR3 bases are TGTGCCAGCAGTTTTGGCAGAGACAGTGGGCAGTTCTTC. Translated, it gives CASSFGRDSGQFF. The chain has TRBV12-3 or TRBV12-4 and TRBJ2-1, with D tentatively TRBD1 (5 bases). Trimming removed 3 bases from V and 12 bases from J, with 15 bases in between. CDR3 length equals 13 residues.

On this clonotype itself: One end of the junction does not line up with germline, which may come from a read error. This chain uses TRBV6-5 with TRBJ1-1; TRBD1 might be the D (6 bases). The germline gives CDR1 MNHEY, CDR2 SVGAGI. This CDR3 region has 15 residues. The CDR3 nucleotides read TGCGCCAGCAGTTACTCGATTGGGGGCGGAGATGAAGCTTTCTTT. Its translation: CASSYSIGGGDEAFF.

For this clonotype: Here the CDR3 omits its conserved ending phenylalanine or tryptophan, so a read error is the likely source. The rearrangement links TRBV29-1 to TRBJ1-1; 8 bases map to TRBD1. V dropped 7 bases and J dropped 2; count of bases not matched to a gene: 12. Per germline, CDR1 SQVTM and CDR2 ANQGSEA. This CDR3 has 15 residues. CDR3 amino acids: CSAALGDRSNTEAFY. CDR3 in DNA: TGCAGCGCTGCCCTGGGGGACAGGAGTAACACTGAAGCTTTCTAT.

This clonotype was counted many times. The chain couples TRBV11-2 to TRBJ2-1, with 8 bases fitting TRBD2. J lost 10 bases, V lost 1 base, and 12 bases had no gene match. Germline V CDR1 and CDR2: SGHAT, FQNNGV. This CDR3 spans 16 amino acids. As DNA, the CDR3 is TGTGCCAGCAGCTTAGGGAATAGCGGGGTTGGCGACGAGCAGTTCTTC. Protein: CASSLGNSGVGDEQFF.

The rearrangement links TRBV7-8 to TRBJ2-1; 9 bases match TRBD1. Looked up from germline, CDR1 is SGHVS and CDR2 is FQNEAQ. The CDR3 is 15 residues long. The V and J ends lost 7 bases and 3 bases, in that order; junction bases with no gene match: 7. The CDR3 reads CASIPRTGDYNEQFF. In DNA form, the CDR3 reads TGTGCCAGCATCCCGAGGACAGGGGACTACAATGAGCAGTTCTTC. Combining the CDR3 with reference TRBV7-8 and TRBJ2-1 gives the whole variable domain GAGVSQSPRYKVAKRGQDVALRCDPISGHVSLFWYQQALGQGPEFLTYFQNEAQLDKSGLPSDRFFAERPEGSVSTLKIQRTQQEDSAVYLCASIPRTGDYNEQFFGPGTRLTVL.

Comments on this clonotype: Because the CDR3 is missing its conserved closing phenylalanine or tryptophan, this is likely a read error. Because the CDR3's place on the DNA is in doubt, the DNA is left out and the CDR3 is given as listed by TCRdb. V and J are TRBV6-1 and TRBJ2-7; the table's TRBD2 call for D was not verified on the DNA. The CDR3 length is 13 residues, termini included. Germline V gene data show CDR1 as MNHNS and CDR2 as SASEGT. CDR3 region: CASSEARLAVQYI.

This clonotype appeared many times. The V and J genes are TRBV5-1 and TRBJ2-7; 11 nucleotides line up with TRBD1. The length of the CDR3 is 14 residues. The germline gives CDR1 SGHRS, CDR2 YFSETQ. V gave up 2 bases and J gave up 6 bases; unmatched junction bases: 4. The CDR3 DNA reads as TGCGCCAGCAGCTTCGGACAGGGGGCGGTCGAGCAGTACTTC. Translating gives CASSFGQGAVEQYF.

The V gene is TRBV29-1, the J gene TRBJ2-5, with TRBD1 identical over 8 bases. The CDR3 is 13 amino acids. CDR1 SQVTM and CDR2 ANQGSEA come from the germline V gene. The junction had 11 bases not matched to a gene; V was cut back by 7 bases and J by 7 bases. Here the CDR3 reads CSDQGADSRTQYF. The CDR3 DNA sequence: TGCAGCGACCAGGGGGCGGATTCCAGGACCCAGTACTTC.

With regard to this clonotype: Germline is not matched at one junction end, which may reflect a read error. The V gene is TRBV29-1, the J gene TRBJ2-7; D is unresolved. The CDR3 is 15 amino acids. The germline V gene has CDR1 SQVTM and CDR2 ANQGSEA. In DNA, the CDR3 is TGCAGTGTACGCCCTTCCAGAGTCAAGTCCTACGAGCGGTACTTC. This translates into CSVRPSRVKSYERYF.

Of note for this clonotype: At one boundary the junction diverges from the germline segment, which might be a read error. The CDR3 DNA reads TGTGTCAGCAGCTTAGAGAGTCACACAGGGGGGCTGTTTTTT. Its translation: CVSSLESHTGGLFF. The V gene is TRBV11-2, the J gene TRBJ2-2, with 8 bases lining up with TRBD1. This CDR3 comprises 14 residues. Germline V gives CDR1 SGHAT, CDR2 FQNNGV.